The clone carrying this T cell receptor (beta chain) was detected a few times. The data were taken from a study of blood T cell repertoires in COVID-19. Background on the study: Samples taken during acute and convalescent COVID-19 were collected in the United States, Italy and Spain. PBMCs, B-cell-depleted T cells, or T cells provided the cDNA or gDNA that made up the material.

Original methodology: Scientists estimated how many nucleated cells there were by amplifying reference gene primers. Data came from immunoSEQ multiplex PCR; TCRdb stores just in-frame clones and leaves some out. For V, J and clone size, that table is used; D and trimming come from the DNA. The profile covers roughly 330,000 clones, with around 83% appearing a single time and approximately 1.1% taken by the ten largest. The CDR3 totals 13 residues. Germline loops: CDR1 MGHRA, CDR2 YSYEKL. V lost 6 bases and J 4 bases, leaving 7 bases between the germline ends. The clonotype was recovered from a woman in her forties or fifties with acute or convalescent COVID-19. The specimen was peripheral blood. V usage is TRBV4-1 and J usage is TRBJ2-6; D is unresolved. Here the CDR3 reads CASSQIGANVLTF. The CDR3 DNA reads as TGCGCCAGCAGTCAGATCGGGGCCAACGTCCTGACTTTC.